This passage covers 3 T cell receptor beta chains from one sample sequenced in a study of shared clonotypes between healthy human individuals. Terminally differentiated effector memory CD45RA+ cells were left out of the naive CD8 fraction, which was CD45RO-negative and positively selected for CCR7. Produced via immunoSEQ multiplex PCR; TCRdb's table is partial and in-frame only. The table lists 600,000 or so clones, 85% to 95% of them singletons. The sample was naive CD8+ T cells sorted from blood. The receptors stem from a woman in her 30s in good health.

This sequence joins TRBV6-5 and TRBJ2-7; 11 positions match TRBD2. Trimming took 5 bases from V and 2 from J; bases not matched to a gene: 2. Germline loops: CDR1 MNHEY, CDR2 SVGAGI. The CDR3 totals 14 residues. CDR3 in amino acids: CASSPTSGAYEQYF. DNA of the CDR3: TGTGCCAGCAGTCCGACTAGCGGGGCCTACGAGCAGTACTTC.

The gene calls are TRBV27 and TRBJ1-2; the match to TRBD1 covers 10 bases. Germline CDR1 is MNHEY and CDR2 is SMNVEV (reference sequence). J gave up 4 bases and V 2 bases, and 10 bases lay outside the gene matches. The CDR3 extends over 17 amino acids. CDR3 DNA: TGTGCCAGCAGTTTAGTCAGACGGACAGGGGGAAGCTATGGCTACACCTTC. Residues: CASSLVRRTGGSYGYTF.

J is TRBJ2-7 and V is TRBV28, with 8 bases that match TRBD1. Unmatched junction bases numbered 30, after V lost 8 bases and J lost 9 bases. The germline gives CDR1 MDHEN, CDR2 SYDVKM. CDR3 length: 19 residues. The CDR3: CASRTRNLDTGGKVLGQYF. The CDR3 nucleotides are TGTGCCAGCCGCACGCGCAACTTGGACACAGGGGGTAAAGTACTCGGGCAGTACTTC.